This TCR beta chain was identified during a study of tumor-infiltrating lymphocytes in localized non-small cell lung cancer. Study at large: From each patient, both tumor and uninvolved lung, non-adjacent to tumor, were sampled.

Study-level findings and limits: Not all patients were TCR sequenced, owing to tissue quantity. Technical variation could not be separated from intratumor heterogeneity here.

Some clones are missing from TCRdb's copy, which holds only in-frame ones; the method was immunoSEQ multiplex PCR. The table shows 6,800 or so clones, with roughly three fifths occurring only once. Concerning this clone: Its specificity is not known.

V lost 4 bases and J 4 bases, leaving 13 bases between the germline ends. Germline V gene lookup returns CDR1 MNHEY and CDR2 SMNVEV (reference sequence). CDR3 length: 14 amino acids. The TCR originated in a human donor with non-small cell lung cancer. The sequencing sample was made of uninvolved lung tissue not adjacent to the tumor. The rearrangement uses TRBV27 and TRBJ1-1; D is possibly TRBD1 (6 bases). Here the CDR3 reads CASSSGGLGTEAFF. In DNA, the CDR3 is TGTGCCAGCAGTTCGGGGGGGCTGGGCACTGAAGCTTTCTTT.